These 17 T cell receptor beta chains were all obtained from the same sample, sequenced in a study of human T cells and chemical hapten exposure. Specified time point: patch test 3, about 24 weeks after DPC sensitization. The treatment was: therapeutic diphenylcyclopropenone sensitization with weekly scalp DPC. In TCRdb, the RACE reads were re-called with MiXCR into one record per CDR3 protein. This table holds tens of thousands of distinct CDR3 sequences, approximately 9.9% found once. Sequenced material: whole blood, taken in connection with sensitization to the hapten diphenylcyclopropenone (DPC). These receptors came from a middle-aged woman with alopecia areata. Some clones in this sample may be carry-over from other donors' samples.

At least ten counts were recorded for this clonotype. The gene calls are TRBV6-1 and TRBJ1-6; TRBD1 matches 10 bases. Germline assignment: CDR1 MNHNS and CDR2 SASEGT. This CDR3 contains 17 residues. V trimming: 6 bases; J trimming: 0 bases; junction bases outside the gene matches: 5. The CDR3 nucleotides read TGTGCCAGCAGGGGACAGGGGAGGAGCTCCTATAATTCACCCCTCCACTTT. Residues: CASRGQGRSSYNSPLHF.

The table lists this clonotype with a few counts. The chain has TRBV7-9 and TRBJ2-2; 7 bases are shared with TRBD2. The junction had 11 bases not matched to a gene; V was cut back by 4 bases and J by 0 bases. The CDR3 is 18 amino acids. The germline gives CDR1 SEHNR, CDR2 FQNEAQ (reference sequence). The CDR3 spells CASSSSEAGTPNTGELFF. For the CDR3, the DNA is TGTGCCAGCAGCTCATCAGAAGCGGGGACTCCGAACACCGGGGAGCTGTTTTTT. The full variable domain, completed using reference TRBV7-9 and TRBJ2-2, is DTGVSQNPRHKITKRGQNVTFRCDPISEHNRLYWYRQTLGQGPEFLTYFQNEAQLEKSRLLSDRFSAERPKGSFSTLEIQRTEQGDSAMYLCASSSSEAGTPNTGELFFGEGSRLTVL.

The chain uses TRBV6-1 and TRBJ1-1; D may be TRBD1 (6 bases). The V and J ends lost 11 bases and 1 base respectively, with 17 bases between them. Germline values: CDR1 MNHNS, CDR2 SASEGT. The CDR3 runs 14 residues. The CDR3 region has the DNA TGTGCCGCACGAACCACAGGGACGAACACTGAAGCTTTCTTT. Its protein is CAARTTGTNTEAFF.

This clonotype occurred many times. The chain has TRBV7-2 and TRBJ1-5; D might be TRBD1 (5 bases). The V end was cut by 5 bases, the J end by 6 bases, with 14 bases between. The CDR3 covers 14 residues. Germline lookup yields CDR1 SGHTA and CDR2 FQGNSA. Here the CDR3 reads CASSPDAGGQPQHF. The CDR3 DNA sequence: TGTGCCAGCAGCCCGGACGCGGGGGGTCAGCCCCAGCATTTT.

The chain couples TRBV12-3 or TRBV12-4 to TRBJ1-2; 8 positions match TRBD1. The CDR3 loop spans 14 amino acids. V lost 5 bases and J lost 7; bases outside the gene matches: 9. The CDR3 sequence: CASSLDRGHRGYTF. CDR3 DNA sequence: TGTGCCAGCAGTCTCGACAGGGGCCATCGTGGCTACACCTTC.

Written as DNA, the CDR3 is TGTGCCAGCAGCTCCGGAGCGGGGCCAGGTGAAAAACTGTTTTTT. This gives the protein CASSSGAGPGEKLFF. The chain uses TRBV7-6 and TRBJ1-4, with D perhaps TRBD1 (5 bases). Germline V gene lookup returns CDR1 SGHVS and CDR2 FNYEAQ. V lost 4 bases to trimming and J lost 7 bases, with 16 bases between them. CDR3 length equals 15 residues.

The chain couples TRBV28 to TRBJ2-1, with D possibly TRBD2 on 6 matching bases. V was shortened by 7 bases and J by 0 bases, with 10 bases between the two germline ends. The CDR3 covers 14 residues. The germline CDR1 and CDR2 sequences are MDHEN and SYDVKM. The DNA of the CDR3 is TGTGCCAGCATTGGAGGGCTCTCCTACAATGAGCAGTTCTTC. It translates to CASIGGLSYNEQFF.

In this sample, this clonotype turned up once. The chain is built from TRBV10-3 and TRBJ1-2, with D possibly TRBD1 on 6 matching bases. Germline V gene sequence: CDR1 ENHRY, CDR2 SYGVKD. CDR3 length equals 16 residues. V lost 9 bases and J lost 3, with 23 bases in between. The CDR3 is CAIAQQLGALDYGYTF. In DNA, the CDR3 is TGTGCCATAGCCCAACAACTGGGGGCTCTTGACTATGGCTACACCTTC.

This clonotype appeared many times. The chain has TRBV9 and TRBJ1-1; D is perhaps TRBD1 (6 bases). CDR1 and CDR2 from the germline V gene are SGDLS and YYNGEE. Trimming removed 3 bases at V and 6 bases at J, with 9 bases between. The CDR3 runs to 12 residues. DNA of the CDR3: TGTGCCAGCAGCGCACAGGGCTCTGAAGCTTTCTTT. Its translation is CASSAQGSEAFF.

This clonotype has a count of ten or more. V usage is TRBV7-6 and J usage is TRBJ1-5, with a tentative D call TRBD1 (5 bases). CDR1 and CDR2 (germline): SGHVS, FNYEAQ. V shed 2 bases and J shed 7 bases, with 9 bases lying between them. This CDR3 is 13 amino acids long. The CDR3 DNA reads as TGTGCCAGCAGCTTAACTCAGGGACAGCCCCAGCATTTT. This codes for CASSLTQGQPQHF.

The chain combines TRBV28 with TRBJ2-3, with D tentatively TRBD1 or TRBD2 (5 bases each). The ends were cut back, 5 bases at V and 0 bases at J, with 15 bases in the middle. This CDR3 spans 16 amino acids. Germline V gives CDR1 MDHEN, CDR2 SYDVKM. The CDR3: CASSARDASSTDTQYF. CDR3 nucleotides: TGTGCCAGCAGTGCCCGGGACGCCTCTAGCACAGATACGCAGTATTTT.

This clonotype came up many times. This chain joins TRBV7-6 and TRBJ2-2; D not resolved. CDR3 length: 13 amino acids. From germline, CDR1 is SGHVS and CDR2 FNYEAQ. The ends were cut back, 5 bases at V and 7 bases at J, with 11 bases in the middle. In DNA, the CDR3 is TGTGCCAGCAGCCTCGATATCAGCGGGGAGCTGTTTTTT. Its protein is CASSLDISGELFF.

The V call is TRBV5-6, the J call TRBJ2-6, with D perhaps matching TRBD1 or TRBD2 (6 bases each). Trimming removed 4 bases at V and 2 bases at J, with 19 bases between. The CDR3 length is 18 residues. In germline, CDR1 is SGHDT, CDR2 YYEEEE. Written as DNA, the CDR3 is TGTGCCAGCAGCCTTACGTTGACCGGGGGCCCTGGGGCCAACGTCCTGACTTTC. As protein: CASSLTLTGGPGANVLTF.

The rearrangement uses TRBV12-3 or TRBV12-4 and TRBJ2-5, with D perhaps matching TRBD1 (5 bases). V lost 2 bases, J lost 7 bases, and 17 bases lay in between. There are 15 residues in the CDR3. CDR3 sequence reads: CASSLFGRAQGTQYF. The CDR3 DNA sequence: TGTGCCAGCAGTTTATTTGGTCGGGCGCAGGGGACCCAGTACTTC.

The chain has TRBV28 and TRBJ2-4; 7 bases map to TRBD2. This CDR3 spans 14 amino acids. V was pared by 7 bases and J by 1 base, with 4 bases of the junction left unmatched. From germline, CDR1 is MDHEN and CDR2 SYDVKM. The CDR3 sequence: CASTMGGAKNIQYF. CDR3 DNA: TGTGCCAGCACTATGGGGGGGGCCAAAAACATTCAGTACTTC.

This clonotype was seen repeatedly, ten times or more. The CDR3: CASSPDRGRSETQYF. CDR3 bases: TGTGCCAGCTCACCGGACAGGGGAAGGTCGGAGACCCAGTACTTC. The chain employs TRBV18 and TRBJ2-5; 9 bases map to TRBD1. The CDR3 length is 15 residues. The V and J ends lost 3 bases and 5 bases, in that order; junction bases with no gene match: 7. Germline lookup yields CDR1 KGHSH and CDR2 LQKENI.

As concerns this clonotype: A read error may explain this, as a much larger clone is one base away. J is TRBJ1-2 and V is TRBV27; perhaps TRBD1 as D (5 bases). Trimming shortened V by 7 bases and J by 8 bases, and 17 bases separated the two germline ends. CDR3 length: 13 amino acids. Looked up from germline, CDR1 is MNHEY and CDR2 is SMNVEV (reference sequence). The CDR3 DNA is TGTGCCAGCACCAAGGGACGGGGATTCGGCTACACCTTC. Its translation: CASTKGRGFGYTF.